The TCR beta chain under discussion was sequenced for a study of blood T cell repertoires in COVID-19. Germline V lookup: CDR1 SGHTA, CDR2 FQGNSA. This CDR3 is built from 15 residues. Trimming removed 5 bases from V and 10 bases from J; junction bases left unmatched: 8. Libraries were prepared by immunoSEQ multiplex PCR; TCRdb keeps only in-frame clonotypes and omits some of them. The sample lists about 370,000 clones; 80% to 90% were seen once. Sequenced material: PBMCs or T cells enriched from blood (not recorded which). J is TRBJ1-6 and V is TRBV7-2, with 10 bases identical to TRBD1. This TCR was sampled from a man between 18 and 29 years old who had recovered from COVID-19. This CDR3 reads CASSTRQGAGSPLHF. The DNA for the CDR3 is TGTGCCAGCAGCACCCGACAGGGGGCGGGATCACCCCTCCACTTT.